The next 18 T cell receptor beta chains were all read from a single sample in a study of memory CD4+ T cells and cytomegalovirus serostatus. Single viable CD3+CD4+CD8-CD45RO+ cells were sorted as the memory CD4+ T cells. This table comes from immunoSEQ multiplex PCR, and its TCRdb copy is limited to in-frame clones, with some not included. The repertoire has about 100,000 clones, about 80% of them found once; the top ten carry approximately 4%. Specimen: memory CD4+ T cells from blood. All receptors derive from an adult in good health and CMV-seropositive.

This clone appeared once. The chain couples TRBV5-1 to TRBJ2-1; D might be TRBD2 (6 bases). The germline V gene has CDR1 SGHRS and CDR2 YFSETQ. V was pared by 4 bases and J by 6 bases, with 20 bases between. This CDR3 has 16 amino acids. CDR3 amino acids: CASSLLNSGVGNEQFF. The DNA of the CDR3 is TGCGCCAGCAGCCTGTTGAATAGCGGTGTGGGCAATGAGCAGTTCTTC.

This clone was counted once. This chain connects TRBV19 to TRBJ2-7; TRBD2 is a possible D gene (6 bases). The germline V gene encodes CDR1 LNHDA and CDR2 SQIVND (reference sequence). This CDR3 has 14 residues. The V end was cut by 6 bases, the J end by 0 bases, with 12 bases between. The CDR3 DNA reads TGTGCCAGTAGCTCGATCGGGAGCTCCTACGAGCAGTACTTC. Its protein is CASSSIGSSYEQYF.

The chain recombines TRBV7-9 with TRBJ2-6; maybe TRBD1 (5 bases). V lost 8 bases to trimming and J lost 1 base, with 9 bases between them. Germline CDR1 SEHNR, CDR2 FQNEAQ (reference sequence). The CDR3 is 14 residues long. CDR3 region: CASDAGSGANVLTF. The CDR3 region has the DNA TGTGCCAGCGACGCAGGGTCTGGGGCCAACGTCCTGACTTTC.

The rearrangement joins TRBV28 to TRBJ1-2; the D gene is possibly TRBD1 (6 bases). Looked up from germline, CDR1 is MDHEN and CDR2 is SYDVKM. This CDR3 region has 12 residues. Trimming stripped 7 bases from V and 7 bases from J, with 13 bases between. The DNA for the CDR3 is TGTGCCAGCAATACAGGGATGGGTGGCTACACCTTC. Its translation is CASNTGMGGYTF.

V is TRBV11-3 and J is TRBJ2-7, with 11 bases fitting TRBD1. Trimming took 4 bases from V and 5 from J; bases not matched to a gene: 4. The CDR3 loop spans 14 amino acids. Germline loops: CDR1 SGHNT, CDR2 YENEEA. Here the CDR3 reads CASSSGQGVDEQYF. DNA of the CDR3: TGTGCCAGCAGCTCGGGACAGGGGGTCGACGAGCAGTACTTC.

With regard to this clone: This sample also contains other DNA sequences that code for the same CDR3. This chain connects TRBV18 to TRBJ1-2, with D possibly TRBD1 on 5 matching bases. Germline V lookup: CDR1 KGHSH, CDR2 LQKENI. The CDR3 contains 11 residues. The V and J ends lost 2 bases and 8 bases respectively, with 6 bases between them. CDR3 sequence reads: CASSPGDGYTF. The CDR3 DNA reads as TGTGCCAGCTCACCAGGGGACGGCTACACCTTC.

This chain links TRBV7-2 with TRBJ2-2; D is perhaps TRBD1 or TRBD2 (6 bases each). The V and J ends lost 0 bases and 6 bases respectively, with 17 bases between them. Germline CDR1 and CDR2: SGHTA and FQGNSA. The CDR3 spans 17 residues. This CDR3 reads CASSLAIVQGRPGELFF. The CDR3 DNA reads as TGTGCCAGCAGCTTAGCGATTGTGCAGGGGAGGCCCGGGGAGCTGTTTTTT.

The chain employs TRBV13 and TRBJ2-7; D unresolved. The length of the CDR3 is 14 residues. Trimming cost V 0 bases and J 5 bases, with 11 bases left between them. Germline V gives CDR1 PRHDT, CDR2 FYEKMQ (reference sequence). The chain's CDR3 is CASSLGFGIDEQYF. The DNA for the CDR3 is TGTGCCAGCAGCTTAGGATTTGGTATCGACGAGCAGTACTTC.

The chain recombines TRBV10-3 with TRBJ2-2; 8 bases match TRBD2. Per germline, CDR1 ENHRY and CDR2 SYGVKD. CDR3 length: 17 residues. Trimming took 2 bases from V and 6 from J; bases not matched to a gene: 11. CDR3 coding DNA: TGTGCCATCAGTGAGCCCTCGGGCGGGAGGTCGTCCGGGGAGCTGTTTTTT. It is translated as CAISEPSGGRSSGELFF.

This chain connects TRBV6-1 to TRBJ1-5; 11 bases fit TRBD1. This CDR3 has 15 residues. Germline-derived CDR1 and CDR2 are MNHNS and SASEGT. V was clipped by 4 bases and J by 4 bases; unmatched bases: 3. The CDR3 loop reads CASSGRDRGNQPQHF. Written as DNA, the CDR3 is TGTGCCAGCAGTGGCCGGGACAGGGGGAATCAGCCCCAGCATTTT.

V gene TRBV5-6 combines with J gene TRBJ1-1; tentatively, D is TRBD1 (6 bases). CDR3 size: 15 residues. V was trimmed by 3 bases and J by 2 bases, leaving 14 bases between them. Germline CDR1 reads SGHDT; CDR2 reads YYEEEE. As DNA, the CDR3 is TGTGCCAGCAGCTGGGGGGGCAGACTAAACACTGAAGCTTTCTTT. Translating gives CASSWGGRLNTEAFF.

This clone was counted between two and nine times. The chain links TRBV19 to TRBJ1-5; D gene unclear. Between the trimmed V and J ends, which lost 11 bases and 6 bases, there was a span of 8 bases. The CDR3 runs 10 residues. Germline assignment: CDR1 LNHDA and CDR2 SQIVND (reference sequence). CDR3: CAGLFQPQHF. DNA for the CDR3: TGTGCCGGGCTTTTTCAGCCCCAGCATTTT.

Here the CDR3 DNA reads TGTGCCAGCAGCTCCCACTGGAACACCGGGGAGCTGTTTTTT. This encodes CASSSHWNTGELFF. The chain uses TRBV7-3 and TRBJ2-2, with D hard to call. Germline V CDR1 and CDR2: SGHTA, FQGTGA. The V end lost 4 bases, the J end lost 1 base, and 7 bases lay between the germline ends. The CDR3 is 14 residues long.

As to this clone: Other DNA sequences from this sample encode an identical CDR3 as well. The chain recombines TRBV2 with TRBJ1-1, with D perhaps TRBD1 (5 bases). The CDR3 extends over 13 amino acids. With 4 bases removed from V and 1 base from J, the gap between germline ends came to 7 bases. Germline CDR1 and CDR2: SNHLY and FYNNEI. CDR3 DNA: TGTGCCAGCAGTGGGCAGGGGAACACTGAAGCTTTCTTT. Translation gives CASSGQGNTEAFF.

The genes are TRBV4-3 and TRBJ1-4; TRBD1 agrees at 8 bases. This CDR3 spans 15 amino acids. Germline CDR1 LGHNA, CDR2 YSLEER. V trimming: 0 bases; J trimming: 7 bases; junction bases outside the gene matches: 4. CDR3 loop: CASSQDSGGGEKLFF. The CDR3 bases are TGCGCCAGCAGCCAAGACTCAGGGGGCGGTGAAAAACTGTTTTTT.

The rearrangement uses TRBV7-9 and TRBJ2-1, with 9 bases aligning to TRBD1. The CDR3 loop spans 15 amino acids. Germline CDR1 is SEHNR and CDR2 is FQNEAQ (reference sequence). V dropped 5 bases and J dropped 9; count of bases not matched to a gene: 11. The CDR3 DNA sequence: TGTGCCAGCAGCCCAACAGGGGGCGGTGAGGTTGAGCAGTTCTTC. It specifies CASSPTGGGEVEQFF.

The chain combines TRBV9 with TRBJ1-3, with D unclear. Germline V gene data show CDR1 as SGDLS and CDR2 as YYNGEE. V dropped 0 bases and J dropped 0 bases, with 16 bases sitting between them. This CDR3 has 18 amino acids. In DNA, the CDR3 is TGTGCCAGCAGCGTAGAGATAGCGCCGGGTTACTCTGGAAACACCATATATTTT. As protein: CASSVEIAPGYSGNTIYF.

The chain employs TRBV7-2 and TRBJ2-1; tentative D call: TRBD2 (6 bases). Trimming left V 3 bases short and J 0 bases short, with 12 bases between. CDR3 size: 16 residues. The germline gives CDR1 SGHTA, CDR2 FQGNSA. The CDR3 sequence: CASSFGGESSYNEQFF. Written as DNA, the CDR3 is TGTGCCAGCAGCTTCGGCGGGGAGAGCTCCTACAATGAGCAGTTCTTC. Based on the CDR3 plus reference TRBV7-2 and TRBJ2-1, the full variable domain is GAGVSQSPSNKVTEKGKDVELRCDPISGHTALYWYRQSLGQGLEFLIYFQGNSAPDKSGLPSDRFSAERTGGSVSTLTIQRTQQEDSAVYLCASSFGGESSYNEQFFGPGTRLTVL.